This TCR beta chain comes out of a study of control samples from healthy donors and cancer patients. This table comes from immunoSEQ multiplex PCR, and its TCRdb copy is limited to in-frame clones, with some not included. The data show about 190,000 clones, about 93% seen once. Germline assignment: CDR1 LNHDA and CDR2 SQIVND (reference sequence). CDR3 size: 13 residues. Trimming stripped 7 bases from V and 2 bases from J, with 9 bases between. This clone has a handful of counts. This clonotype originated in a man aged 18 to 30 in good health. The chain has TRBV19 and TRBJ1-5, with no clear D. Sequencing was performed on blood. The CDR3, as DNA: TGTGCCAGTAAAGGGTTGGGCAATCAGCCCCAGCATTTT. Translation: CASKGLGNQPQHF.